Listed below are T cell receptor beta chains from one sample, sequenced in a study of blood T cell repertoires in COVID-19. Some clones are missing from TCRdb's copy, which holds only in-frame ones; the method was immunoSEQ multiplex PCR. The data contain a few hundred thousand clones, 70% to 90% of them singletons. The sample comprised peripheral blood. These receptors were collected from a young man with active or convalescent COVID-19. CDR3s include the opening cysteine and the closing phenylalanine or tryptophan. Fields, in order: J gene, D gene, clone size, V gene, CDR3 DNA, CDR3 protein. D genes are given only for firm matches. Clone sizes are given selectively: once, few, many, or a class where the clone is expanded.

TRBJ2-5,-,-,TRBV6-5,TGTGCCAGCAGTCCAACTAGGCGTGAGACCCAGTACTTC,CASSPTRRETQYF
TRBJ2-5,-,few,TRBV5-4,TGTGCCAGCAGCCCGAAGGGAGGGGGGCAAGAGACCCAGTACTTC,CASSPKGGGQETQYF
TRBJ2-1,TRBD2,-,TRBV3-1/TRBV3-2,TGTGCCAGCGCCCTCGTGGCTAGCGGGGGGAATGAGCAGTTCTTC,CASALVASGGNEQFF
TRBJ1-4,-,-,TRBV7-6,TGTGCCAGCAGCCCAAGAGGGTTGGGGATGGGTGAAAAACTGTTTTTT,CASSPRGLGMGEKLFF
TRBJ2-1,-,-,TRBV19,TGTGCCAGTAGGGCATACATTAGCGGCGACCGTTACAATGAGCAGTTCTTC,CASRAYISGDRYNEQFF
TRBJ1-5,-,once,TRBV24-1,TGTGCCACCAGTGACCATCGCTTCGGGGGTCAGCCCCAGCATTTT,CATSDHRFGGQPQHF
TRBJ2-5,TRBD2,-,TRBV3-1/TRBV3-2,TGTGCCAGCAGCCAAGTAGCGGGGGGGCTGGGCCAGTACTTC,CASSQVAGGLGQYF
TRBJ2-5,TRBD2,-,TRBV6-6,TGTGCCAGCAGTCCAACGGGACTAGCGGGGGGGGAGACCCAGTACTTC,CASSPTGLAGGETQYF
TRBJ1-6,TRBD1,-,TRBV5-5,TGTGCCAGCAGCTTGGGCACAGGGGGAAGGACACCCCTCCACTTT,CASSLGTGGRTPLHF
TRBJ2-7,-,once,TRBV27,TGTGCCAGCAGGGGGGGCGAGCAGTACTTC,CASRGGEQYF
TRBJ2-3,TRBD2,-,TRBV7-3,TGTGCCAGCAGCCTCACTAGCGGGGGGGCCACAGATACGCAGTATTTT,CASSLTSGGATDTQYF
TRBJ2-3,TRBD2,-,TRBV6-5,TGTGCCAGCGGTACTAGCGCAGATACGCAGTATTTT,CASGTSADTQYF
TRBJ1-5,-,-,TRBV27,TGTGCCAGCAGTCCCCAGGGGTATCAGCCCCAGCATTTT,CASSPQGYQPQHF
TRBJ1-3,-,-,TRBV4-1,TGCGCCAGCAGCCAAGACCCGCCGGGTGGAGGAAACACCATATATTTT,CASSQDPPGGGNTIYF
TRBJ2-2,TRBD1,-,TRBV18,TGTGCCAGCTCAACCGACAGGGGAGGAACCGGGGAGCTGTTTTTT,CASSTDRGGTGELFF
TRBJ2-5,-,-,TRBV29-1,TGCAGCGTTCAGGGCCTAGGAGAGACCCAGTACTTC,CSVQGLGETQYF
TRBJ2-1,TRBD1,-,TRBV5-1,TGCGCCAGCAGCTTCGTTAGATCCGGGGACAGACTTTACAATGAGCAGTTCTTC,CASSFVRSGDRLYNEQFF
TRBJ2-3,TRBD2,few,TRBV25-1,TGTGCCAGCAGTGCTTCTAGCGGGGGCACAGATACGCAGTATTTT,CASSASSGGTDTQYF
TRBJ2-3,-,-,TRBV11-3,TGTGCCAGCACCCTAGGGGGATCGGATACGCAGTATTTT,CASTLGGSDTQYF
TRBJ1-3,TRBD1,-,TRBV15,TGTGCCACCAGTACAGGGGTAGGGGGAAACACCATATATTTT,CATSTGVGGNTIYF
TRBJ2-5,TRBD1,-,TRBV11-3,TGTGCCAGCAGCTTAGATCCTTTGGGACAGGGTGGCAGAGAAGAGACCCAGTACTTC,CASSLDPLGQGGREETQYF